One sample yielded the 20 T cell receptor beta chains listed below, sequenced in a study of shared clonotypes between healthy human individuals. Here immunoSEQ multiplex PCR was the method, and the copy in TCRdb shows in-frame clones only, minus some. The data contain roughly 1 million clones, around 78% of them seen just once; the ten biggest clones take up under 0.65%. The sample was memory CD4+ T cells from PBMCs. Sample subset: CD45RA-negative fraction. Receptor source: a man aged 18-30 years in good health. Some clones in this sample may be carry-over from other donors' samples.

The chain recombines TRBV9 with TRBJ2-3, with 7 bases that match TRBD2. The V and J ends lost 7 bases and 2 bases, in that order; junction bases with no gene match: 10. CDR3 size: 15 residues. Germline-derived CDR1 and CDR2 are SGDLS and YYNGEE. Here the CDR3 reads CASGGGTGPTDTQYF. CDR3 coding DNA: TGTGCCAGCGGGGGAGGGACGGGACCCACAGATACGCAGTATTTT.

In its sample, this clone was seen many times. The V call is TRBV2, the J call TRBJ2-5; D might be TRBD1 or TRBD2, each matching 5 bases. Judging by the DNA end, TRBJ2-7 fits better; the J call may be wrong. The CDR3 runs 14 residues. In germline, CDR1 is SNHLY, CDR2 FYNNEI. The CDR3 reads CASNIGRDVTEQYF. The CDR3 coding sequence is TGTGCCAGCAATATCGGACGGGACGTGACCGAGCAGTACTTC.

The V gene is TRBV30, the J gene TRBJ1-1; D call uncertain. The ends were cut back, 1 base at V and 3 bases at J, with 9 bases in the middle. Germline CDR1 and CDR2: GTSNPN and SVGIG (reference sequence). The CDR3 length is 13 residues. CDR3 nucleotide sequence: TGTGCCTGGAGTGGGGAGGTTCACACTGAAGCTTTCTTT. This encodes CAWSGEVHTEAFF.

This clone has a single count. This could be a read error, since a much larger clone is one nucleotide away. The CDR3 region is CASSQGTRVYEQYF. The CDR3 DNA follows: TGCGCCAGCAGCCAAGGAACCAGAGTCTACGAGCAGTACTTC. The chain joins TRBV4-1 to TRBJ2-7; D is unclear. Trimming stripped 1 base from V and 3 bases from J, with 10 bases between. This CDR3 spans 14 amino acids. The germline V gene has CDR1 MGHRA and CDR2 YSYEKL.

This clone occurred once. This chain links TRBV7-9 with TRBJ1-4, with D perhaps matching TRBD1 (5 bases). V lost 2 bases to trimming and J lost 3 bases, with 13 bases between them. This CDR3 contains 16 residues. Germline CDR1 is SEHNR and CDR2 is FQNEAQ (reference sequence). As DNA, the CDR3 is TGTGCCAGCAGCTTACTTTTTGGGACTCCTAATGAAAAACTGTTTTTT. It encodes CASSLLFGTPNEKLFF.

As regards this clone: A much larger clone is a single base away; this may be a read error. This CDR3 is also generated by other DNA sequences in the sample. J is TRBJ2-7 and V is TRBV5-1; TRBD1 might be the D (6 bases). This CDR3 contains 12 residues. Germline values: CDR1 SGHRS, CDR2 YFSETQ. V was cut by 5 bases and J by 0 bases, with 6 bases left in between. The CDR3 protein is CASRDSSYEQYF. The CDR3 nucleotides are TGCGCCAGCAGGGACAGCTCCTACGAGCAGTACTTC.

The genes are TRBV7-3 and TRBJ1-1, with D maybe TRBD1 (6 bases). Germline CDR1 and CDR2: SGHTA and FQGTGA. V lost 0 bases, J lost 3 bases, and 8 bases lay in between. The CDR3 totals 14 residues. The CDR3 DNA reads TGTGCCAGCAGCTTAACGGACAGTCACACTGAAGCTTTCTTT. Its protein product is CASSLTDSHTEAFF. The full variable domain, rest sourced from reference TRBV7-3 and TRBJ1-1, is GAGVSQTPSNKVTEKGKYVELRCDPISGHTALYWYRQSLGQGPEFLIYFQGTGAADDSGLPNDRFFAVRPEGSVSTLKIQRTERGDSAVYLCASSLTDSHTEAFFGQGTRLTVV.

The J gene is TRBJ2-1, the V gene TRBV11-3; tentative D call: TRBD2 (6 bases). V lost 5 bases to trimming and J lost 7 bases, with 18 bases between them. The CDR3 is 15 residues long. In germline, CDR1 is SGHNT, CDR2 YENEEA. CDR3 nucleotides: TGTGCCAGCAGCCCAGGTAGCGGAGGGCGGAATGAGCAGTTCTTC. Encoded protein: CASSPGSGGRNEQFF.

The CDR3 spells CAANAGPIYEQYF. CDR3 bases: TGTGCCGCTAACGCGGGACCGATCTACGAGCAGTACTTC. This chain uses TRBV30 with TRBJ2-7; a weak D match, TRBD2 (6 bases). Trimming pared 8 bases from V and 3 bases from J, leaving 17 bases between. The CDR3 loop spans 13 amino acids. Germline CDR1 is GTSNPN and CDR2 is SVGIG (reference sequence). The full variable domain, in which reference TRBV30 and TRBJ2-7 provide the parts outside the CDR3, is SQTIHQWPATLVQPVGSPLSLECTVEGTSNPNLYWYRQAAGRGLQLLFYSVGIGQISSEVPQNLSASRPQDRQFILSSKKLLLSDSGFYLCAANAGPIYEQYFGPGTRLTVT.

The gene calls are TRBV4-2 and TRBJ1-2; TRBD1 might be the D (5 bases). There are 17 residues in the CDR3. Germline CDR1 and CDR2: LGHNA and YNFKEQ. V lost 0 bases to trimming and J lost 2 bases, with 16 bases between them. The CDR3, as DNA: TGTGCCAGCAGCCAAGATCTGGGGACGGGACGGAACTATGGCTACACCTTC. Amino acid sequence: CASSQDLGTGRNYGYTF.

The chain couples TRBV5-4 to TRBJ1-1; tentatively, D is TRBD1 (6 bases). From germline, CDR1 is SGHNT and CDR2 YYREEE (reference sequence). This CDR3 is built from 13 residues. Trimming removed 0 bases from V and 4 bases from J, with 7 bases in between. CDR3 nucleotides: TGTGCCAGCAGCTTGGAGGGGGGCACTGAAGCTTTCTTT. Its translation is CASSLEGGTEAFF.

This clone was picked up one time. The same CDR3 arises from other DNA sequences in this sample as well. The chain is built from TRBV29-1 and TRBJ1-1; a weak D match, TRBD1 (6 bases). With 0 bases removed from V and 5 bases from J, the gap between germline ends came to 7 bases. CDR3 length: 12 residues. Germline CDR1 and CDR2: SQVTM and ANQGSEA. The CDR3 loop reads CSVEDRGTEAFF. In DNA, the CDR3 is TGCAGCGTTGAAGACAGGGGAACTGAAGCTTTCTTT.

This rearrangement joins TRBV29-1 to TRBJ2-7; TRBD2 matches 8 bases. Losses at the gene ends were 5 bases for V and 4 bases for J; bases not matched to a gene: 4. The CDR3 is 12 amino acids. Germline V gene data show CDR1 as SQVTM and CDR2 as ANQGSEA. In nucleotides, the CDR3 is TGCAGCGTTTCATCGGGAGGGTACGAGCAGTACTTC. Its protein is CSVSSGGYEQYF.

The chain recombines TRBV5-1 with TRBJ2-1, with TRBD2 as a possible D gene (5 bases). CDR1 and CDR2 from the germline V gene are SGHRS and YFSETQ. V lost 5 bases and J 10 bases, leaving 19 bases between the germline ends. The CDR3 runs 14 residues. The CDR3 here is CASRPGGSVGEQFF. The CDR3 coding sequence is TGCGCCAGCAGACCCGGAGGATCGGTCGGGGAGCAGTTCTTC.

The chain links TRBV2 to TRBJ1-5; 9 bases agree with TRBD1. Germline CDR1 and CDR2: SNHLY and FYNNEI. The junction had 4 bases not matched to a gene; V was cut back by 4 bases and J by 3 bases. The CDR3 is 15 residues long. Written as DNA, the CDR3 is TGTGCCAGCAGTGCTACAGGGGGCTACAATCAGCCCCAGCATTTT. As protein: CASSATGGYNQPQHF.

The chain has TRBV7-7 and TRBJ2-5, with D hard to call. Germline CDR1 is SSHAT and CDR2 is FNYEAQ (reference sequence). The CDR3 runs 9 residues. The V end was cut by 11 bases, the J end by 5 bases, with 6 bases between. CDR3 sequence reads: CAVGETQYF. In nucleotides, the CDR3 is TGTGCCGTGGGGGAGACCCAGTACTTC.

This clone is a singleton in its sample. The chain links TRBV28 to TRBJ1-1; 8 nucleotides agree with TRBD1. CDR3 length: 15 residues. V lost 2 bases to trimming and J lost 3 bases; unmatched junction nucleotides: 5. The V gene's germline CDR1 is MDHEN and CDR2 SYDVKM. The chain's CDR3 is CASSLLGTGHTEAFF. The CDR3, as DNA: TGTGCCAGCAGTTTACTGGGGACAGGCCACACTGAAGCTTTCTTT.

The J gene is TRBJ1-4, the V gene TRBV30, with D unclear. The V end lost 1 base, the J end lost 4 bases, and 7 bases lay between the germline ends. In germline, CDR1 is GTSNPN, CDR2 SVGIG (reference sequence). The CDR3 has 13 residues. Here the CDR3 DNA reads TGTGCCTGGAGTGAAAATGGTAATGAAAAACTGTTTTTT. Translating gives CAWSENGNEKLFF.

The chain carries TRBV19 and TRBJ2-2; perhaps TRBD1 as D (6 bases). CDR1 LNHDA and CDR2 SQIVND come from the germline V gene (reference sequence). Trimming took off 6 bases at V and 8 bases at J, with 19 bases between the two ends. The CDR3 consists of 15 residues. DNA for the CDR3: TGTGCCAGTAGAGTCTTGGACAGCTCGGGGGGGGAGCTGTTTTTT. Translated: CASRVLDSSGGELFF.

V gene TRBV2 combines with J gene TRBJ1-2; 10 bases align to TRBD1. The V segment lost 2 bases and the J segment 7 bases; nucleotides outside the gene matches: 13. The CDR3 has 17 residues. The V gene's germline CDR1 is SNHLY and CDR2 FYNNEI. The CDR3: CASSEFFADRGKSGYTF. The CDR3 DNA is TGTGCCAGCAGTGAATTTTTTGCGGACAGGGGGAAGAGTGGCTACACCTTC.